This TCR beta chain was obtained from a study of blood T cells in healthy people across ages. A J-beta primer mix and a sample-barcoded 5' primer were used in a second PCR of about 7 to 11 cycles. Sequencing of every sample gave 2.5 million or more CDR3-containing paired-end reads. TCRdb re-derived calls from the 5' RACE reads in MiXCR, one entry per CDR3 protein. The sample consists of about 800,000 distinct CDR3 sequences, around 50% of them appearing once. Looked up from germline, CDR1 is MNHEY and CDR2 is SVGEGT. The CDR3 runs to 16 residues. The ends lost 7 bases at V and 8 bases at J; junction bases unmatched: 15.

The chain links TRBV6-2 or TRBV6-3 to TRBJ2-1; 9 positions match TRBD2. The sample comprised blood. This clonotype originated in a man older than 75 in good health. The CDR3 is CASTRRGAGGRDEQFF. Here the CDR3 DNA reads TGTGCCAGCACCCGAAGAGGTGCGGGAGGGCGAGATGAGCAGTTCTTC.